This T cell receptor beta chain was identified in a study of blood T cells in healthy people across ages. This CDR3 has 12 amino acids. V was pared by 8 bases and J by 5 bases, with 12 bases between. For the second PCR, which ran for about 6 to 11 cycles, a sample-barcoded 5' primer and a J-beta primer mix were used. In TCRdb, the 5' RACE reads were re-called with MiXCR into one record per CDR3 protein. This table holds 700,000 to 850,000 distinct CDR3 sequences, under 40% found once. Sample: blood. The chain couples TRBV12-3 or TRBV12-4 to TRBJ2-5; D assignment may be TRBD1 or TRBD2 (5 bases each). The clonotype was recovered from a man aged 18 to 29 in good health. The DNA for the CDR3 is TGTGCCAGCGCAGGGAAGCGGGAGACCCAGTACTTC. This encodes CASAGKRETQYF.